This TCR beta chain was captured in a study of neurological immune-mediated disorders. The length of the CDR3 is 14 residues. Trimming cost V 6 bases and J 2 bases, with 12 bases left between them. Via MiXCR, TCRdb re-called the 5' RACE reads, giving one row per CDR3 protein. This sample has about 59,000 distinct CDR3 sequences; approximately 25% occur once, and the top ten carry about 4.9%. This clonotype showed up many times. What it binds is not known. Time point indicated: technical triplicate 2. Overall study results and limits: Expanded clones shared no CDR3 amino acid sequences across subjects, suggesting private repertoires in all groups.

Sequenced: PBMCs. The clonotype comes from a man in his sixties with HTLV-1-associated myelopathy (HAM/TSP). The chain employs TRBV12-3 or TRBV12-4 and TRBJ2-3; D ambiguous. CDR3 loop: CASSAQAATDTQYF. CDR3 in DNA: TGTGCCAGCAGCGCTCAGGCTGCCACAGATACGCAGTATTTT.